This TCR delta chain was identified during a study of Vδ1+ human thymocytes. General study points: Roughly 22% of thymic delta-chain sequences were Vdelta2, with few Vdelta3, unlike blood Vdelta1+ controls. In the thymus, TRG and TRD repertoires looked highly polyclonal with Gaussian CDR3 lengths.

With 4 bases clipped from V and 2 bases from J, the junction kept 33 bases outside the gene matches. The CDR3 loop spans 25 amino acids. From germline, CDR1 is TSWWSYY and CDR2 QGS. Sequences come from RNA converted to cDNA by reverse transcription. Multiplex PCR used pooled V-gene forward primers and a constant-region reverse primer to amplify CDR3s. TCRdb reapplied CATT to the multiplex PCR reads. Among roughly 76,000 delta-chain clones, about 35% were seen once, and the ten largest hold about 0.24%. To note about this clone: Its antigen is not known.

This sequence was found in a boy younger than two who had congenital heart surgery. The chain is built from TRDV1 and TRDJ1, with 11 bases identical to TRDD3. The sample consisted of Vdelta1+ gamma-delta thymocytes from the thymus. Noted subset: FACS-sorted CD3+ TCRalphabeta- TCRVdelta1+ TCRVdelta2- thymocytes. The CDR3 loop is CALGAIPPNSYTEDWGIGETDKLIF. The CDR3 nucleotides are TGTGCTCTTGGGGCAATCCCCCCGAATTCCTACACTGAGGACTGGGGGATAGGGGAGACCGATAAACTCATCTTT.